One and the same sample provided the 11 T cell receptor beta chains below, sequenced in a study of CD8 T cells in Susac syndrome. About 0.45 to 1 ug RNA was reverse transcribed with random hexamers. TCRdb used MiXCR to reprocess the immunoSEQ multiplex PCR reads, holding one entry per CDR3 protein. The sample lists more than 250,000 distinct CDR3 sequences, around 92% occurring once. The material sequenced was CD4+ T cells from PBMCs. All receptors come from a human donor with multiple sclerosis.

This clonotype was counted a few times. V and J are TRBV25-1 and TRBJ2-7; 8 bases are shared with TRBD2. V lost 11 bases to trimming and J lost 2 bases; unmatched junction nucleotides: 8. Germline loops: CDR1 MGHDK, CDR2 SYGVNS. The CDR3 is 13 residues long. The CDR3, as DNA: TGTGCCTCTCGGGAGGGCGCCACCTACGAGCAGTACTTC. Its translation is CASREGATYEQYF.

The V gene is TRBV2, the J gene TRBJ2-7; 7 nucleotides line up with TRBD1. After removal of 7 bases from V and 4 bases from J, the junction contained 7 bases not matched to a gene. Germline V lookup: CDR1 SNHLY, CDR2 FYNNEI. This CDR3 spans 13 amino acids. The DNA of the CDR3 is TGTGCCAGCATCCGGGACAGCACATACGAGCAGTACTTC. It encodes CASIRDSTYEQYF.

J is TRBJ1-2 and V is TRBV5-1; 10 positions agree with TRBD1. With 0 bases clipped from V and 6 bases from J, the junction kept 2 bases outside the gene matches. Germline V gene sequence: CDR1 SGHRS, CDR2 YFSETQ. The CDR3 loop spans 14 amino acids. CDR3 residues: CASSLGGTGDGYTF. The DNA for the CDR3 is TGCGCCAGCAGCTTGGGCGGGACAGGGGATGGCTACACCTTC.

This clonotype was counted a single time. The chain joins TRBV5-1 to TRBJ2-3; D perhaps matches TRBD1 (5 bases). CDR1 and CDR2 from the germline V gene are SGHRS and YFSETQ. V was clipped by 2 bases and J by 3 bases, with 10 bases between them. The CDR3 spans 14 residues. In DNA, the CDR3 is TGCGCCAGCAGCTTCCTAGGGGCAACAGATACGCAGTATTTT. It translates to CASSFLGATDTQYF.

This chain uses TRBV18 with TRBJ1-2; a weak D match, TRBD1 (6 bases). Per germline, CDR1 KGHSH and CDR2 LQKENI. This CDR3 has 16 amino acids. Trimming removed 3 bases from V and 2 bases from J, with 16 bases in between. CDR3: CASSPSLDRLNYGYTF. CDR3 DNA sequence: TGTGCCAGCTCACCTTCTTTAGACAGGCTGAACTATGGCTACACCTTC. Full variable domain (outside the CDR3, taken from reference TRBV18 and TRBJ1-2): NAGVMQNPRHLVRRRGQEARLRCSPMKGHSHVYWYRQLPEEGLKFMVYLQKENIIDESGMPKERFSAEFPKEGPSILRIQQVVRGDSAAYFCASSPSLDRLNYGYTFGSGTRLTVV.

This clonotype was picked up one time. The rearrangement links TRBV25-1 to TRBJ2-4; D not certain. Trimming pared 3 bases from V and 7 bases from J, leaving 10 bases between. The CDR3 is 13 residues long. CDR1 and CDR2 (germline): MGHDK, SYGVNS. The DNA of the CDR3 is TGTGCCAGCAGTGACCCCTTCGGGAACATTCAGTACTTC. This sequence encodes CASSDPFGNIQYF.

The CDR3 nucleotides read TGCGCCAGCAGCTTGACCGGCGGGCCAGGCCACAATGAGCAGTTCTTC. It translates to CASSLTGGPGHNEQFF. The chain carries TRBV5-1 and TRBJ2-1, with D possibly being TRBD2 (5 bases). The germline CDR1 and CDR2 sequences are SGHRS and YFSETQ. This CDR3 comprises 16 residues. Trimming pared 1 base from V and 5 bases from J, leaving 16 bases between. Drawing the rest from reference TRBV5-1 and TRBJ2-1, the complete variable domain is KAGVTQTPRYLIKTRGQQVTLSCSPISGHRSVSWYQQTPGQGLQFLFEYFSETQRNKGNFPGRFSGRQFSNSRSEMNVSTLELGDSALYLCASSLTGGPGHNEQFFGPGTRLTVL.

The V call is TRBV6-1, the J call TRBJ2-2; 10 bases are shared with TRBD2. The V and J ends lost 5 bases and 1 base, in that order; junction bases with no gene match: 13. In germline, CDR1 is MNHNS, CDR2 SASEGT. The CDR3 is 19 residues long. Here the CDR3 reads CASSRSLRLAGVNTGELFF. In DNA, the CDR3 is TGTGCCAGCAGTCGATCCCTTAGACTAGCGGGTGTGAACACCGGGGAGCTGTTTTTT.

This rearrangement joins TRBV27 to TRBJ2-3; D remains ambiguous. The CDR3 has 15 residues. Trimming stripped 0 bases from V and 1 base from J, with 8 bases between. Germline values: CDR1 MNHEY, CDR2 SMNVEV (reference sequence). The CDR3 sequence is CASSLSSRGTDTQYF. In DNA form, the CDR3 reads TGTGCCAGCAGTTTATCCTCTCGGGGCACAGATACGCAGTATTTT.

The rearrangement links TRBV6-5 to TRBJ1-1; no reliable D call. This CDR3 spans 13 amino acids. V lost 6 bases and J 8 bases, leaving 16 bases between the germline ends. Germline assignment: CDR1 MNHEY and CDR2 SVGAGI. The CDR3 DNA sequence: TGTGCCAGCAGCCGCGTCGGCACGGAGGAAGCTTTCTTT. It yields the protein CASSRVGTEEAFF.

This chain joins TRBV29-1 and TRBJ2-1; no clear D gene. The length of the CDR3 is 13 residues. In germline, CDR1 is SQVTM, CDR2 ANQGSEA. V was cut by 6 bases and J by 7 bases, with 16 bases left in between. The CDR3: CSVTKTVLNEQFF. In DNA form, the CDR3 reads TGCAGCGTCACAAAGACTGTCTTGAATGAGCAGTTCTTC.